These 17 T cell receptor beta chains originate from one sample sequenced in a study of CD8 T cells in Susac syndrome. RNA in amounts of about 0.45 to 1 ug was reverse transcribed with random hexamers. TCRdb re-called the immunoSEQ multiplex PCR reads through MiXCR, storing one row per CDR3 protein. This table holds some 120,000 distinct CDR3 sequences, 85% to 95% found once. Sequenced: CD8+ T cells from PBMCs. These receptors all come from a human donor in good health.

The rearrangement joins TRBV6-5 to TRBJ2-1; 7 bases line up with TRBD1. Trimming took 7 bases from V and 6 from J; bases not matched to a gene: 9. There are 14 residues in the CDR3. Looked up from germline, CDR1 is MNHEY and CDR2 is SVGAGI. This CDR3 is CASNPTGTGNEQFF. The CDR3 DNA reads TGTGCCAGCAACCCGACAGGGACGGGCAATGAGCAGTTCTTC.

This CDR3 is CSSSAAGVNNEQFF. CDR3 sequence (DNA): TGCAGCTCCAGCGCAGCGGGAGTCAACAATGAGCAGTTCTTC. The rearrangement uses TRBV29-1 and TRBJ2-1, with 8 bases identical to TRBD2. CDR1 and CDR2 from the germline V gene are SQVTM and ANQGSEA. This CDR3 spans 14 amino acids. Trimming removed 8 bases from V and 5 bases from J; junction bases left unmatched: 11.

The chain links TRBV20-1 to TRBJ2-7; possible D gene TRBD2, 7 bases. CDR3 length equals 12 residues. The ends were cut back, 4 bases at V and 5 bases at J, with 12 bases in the middle. CDR1 is DFQATT and CDR2 is SNEGSKA in the germline V gene (reference sequence). The CDR3 protein is CSAKRGGNEQYF. The DNA of the CDR3 is TGCAGTGCTAAAAGGGGGGGGAACGAGCAGTACTTC.

The chain combines TRBV27 with TRBJ2-5, with D possibly being TRBD1 (6 bases). CDR1 MNHEY and CDR2 SMNVEV come from the germline V gene (reference sequence). This CDR3 is built from 18 residues. Between the trimmed V and J ends, which lost 6 bases and 4 bases, there was a span of 27 bases. The DNA of the CDR3 is TGTGCCAGCAGGATGACAGGTCTCGATGTTCTCAGGGGAGAGACCCAGTACTTC. It encodes CASRMTGLDVLRGETQYF.

The chain carries TRBV7-9 and TRBJ1-2, with no clear D. The CDR3 loop spans 12 amino acids. Trimming removed 3 bases at V and 5 bases at J, with 7 bases between. Germline V gene data show CDR1 as SEHNR and CDR2 as FQNEAQ (reference sequence). The CDR3 loop reads CASSLDGYGYTF. The CDR3 DNA reads as TGTGCCAGCAGCTTGGACGGGTATGGCTACACCTTC.

V usage is TRBV19 and J usage is TRBJ1-5, with D tentatively TRBD1 (5 bases). Germline V gene lookup returns CDR1 LNHDA and CDR2 SQIVND (reference sequence). This CDR3 spans 15 amino acids. V was cut by 3 bases and J by 1 base, with 10 bases left in between. CDR3: CASSISGTSNQPQHF. CDR3 sequence (DNA): TGTGCCAGTAGTATTTCGGGGACCAGCAATCAGCCCCAGCATTTT.

This clonotype has more than one count but fewer than ten. This sequence joins TRBV5-6 and TRBJ2-7; D is possibly TRBD2 (5 bases). This CDR3 spans 11 amino acids. Germline lookup yields CDR1 SGHDT and CDR2 YYEEEE. Trimming removed 3 bases from V and 9 bases from J, with 10 bases in between. CDR3 region: CASSSRERQYF. CDR3 nucleotide sequence: TGTGCCAGCAGCTCCCGGGAACGGCAGTACTTC. The whole variable domain, filled in from reference TRBV5-6 and TRBJ2-7, reads DAGVTQSPTHLIKTRGQQVTLRCSPKSGHDTVSWYQQALGQGPQFIFQYYEEEERQRGNFPDRFSGHQFPNYSSELNVNALLLGDSALYLCASSSRERQYFGPGTRLTVT.

Only one count was recorded for this clonotype. A junction boundary mismatches the germline segment, possibly from a read error. The CDR3 region is CASSPGGLESFF. The CDR3 region has the DNA TGTGCCAGCAGCCCCGGGGGGCTTGAATCTTTCTTT. V usage is TRBV9 and J usage is TRBJ1-1; the D gene is possibly TRBD1 (6 bases). The CDR3 sequence is 12 residues long. CDR1 is SGDLS, CDR2 YYNGEE, per germline.

This sequence joins TRBV7-2 and TRBJ2-1; 10 bases agree with TRBD2. Germline V gene sequence: CDR1 SGHTA, CDR2 FQGNSA. V shed 5 bases and J 2 bases; nucleotides not matched to a gene: 3. The CDR3 extends over 15 amino acids. Here the CDR3 reads CASSVSGRTYNEQFF. CDR3 bases: TGTGCCAGCAGCGTTAGCGGGAGGACCTACAATGAGCAGTTCTTC.

The chain combines TRBV12-3 or TRBV12-4 with TRBJ2-7; D is uncertain. Between the trimmed V and J ends, which lost 3 bases and 0 bases, there was a span of 9 bases. The CDR3 is 14 residues long. The CDR3 region is CASSFESFSYEQYF. CDR3 DNA sequence: TGTGCCAGCAGTTTCGAATCCTTCTCCTACGAGCAGTACTTC.

The chain couples TRBV20-1 to TRBJ1-2, with D possibly being TRBD1 (6 bases). The CDR3 runs to 11 residues. CDR1 is DFQATT, CDR2 SNEGSKA, per germline (reference sequence). Deletions cut 3 bases from V and 8 bases from J, with 10 bases between. This chain's CDR3 is CSASSGTGYTF. The CDR3 coding sequence is TGCAGTGCTAGCTCCGGGACAGGCTACACCTTC.

The chain has TRBV5-1 and TRBJ1-1, with 10 bases lining up with TRBD1. Germline CDR1 is SGHRS and CDR2 is YFSETQ. J gave up 0 bases and V 4 bases, and 3 bases lay outside the gene matches. This CDR3 is built from 15 residues. The DNA of the CDR3 is TGCGCCAGCAGCGGGGGACAGGGGATGAACACTGAAGCTTTCTTT. Translation: CASSGGQGMNTEAFF.

The V call is TRBV29-1, the J call TRBJ2-6; 7 nucleotides line up with TRBD1. The junction had 9 bases not matched to a gene; V was cut back by 7 bases and J by 0 bases. Germline V gene data show CDR1 as SQVTM and CDR2 as ANQGSEA. The CDR3 runs to 16 residues. Here the CDR3 reads CSAETGTNSGANVLTF. CDR3 DNA sequence: TGCAGCGCCGAGACAGGGACAAACTCTGGGGCCAACGTCCTGACTTTC.

The chain is built from TRBV19 and TRBJ1-1; TRBD1 matches at 7 bases. Germline assignment: CDR1 LNHDA and CDR2 SQIVND (reference sequence). V gave up 4 bases and J gave up 3 bases; unmatched junction bases: 8. The CDR3 is 15 residues long. The CDR3 DNA reads as TGTGCCAGTAGTACCGAGACAGGGCGGTACACTGAAGCTTTCTTT. It encodes CASSTETGRYTEAFF.

This chain uses TRBV18 with TRBJ1-5; D might be TRBD1 (5 bases). Trimming left V 5 bases short and J 0 bases short, with 14 bases between. The CDR3 has 16 amino acids. The germline V gene has CDR1 KGHSH and CDR2 LQKENI. DNA for the CDR3: TGTGCCAGCTCAGACCAGTCGGGGGTTAGCAATCAGCCCCAGCATTTT. It specifies CASSDQSGVSNQPQHF.

V gene TRBV19 combines with J gene TRBJ2-7, with 8 nucleotides matching TRBD1. CDR3 length: 13 amino acids. Germline V gives CDR1 LNHDA, CDR2 SQIVND (reference sequence). With V trimmed by 6 bases and J by 8 bases, 9 bases remained unmatched. CDR3 sequence: CASSPRQGTQQYF. CDR3 DNA sequence: TGTGCCAGTAGCCCGAGACAGGGGACTCAGCAGTACTTC. Full variable domain (rest looked up from reference TRBV19 and TRBJ2-7): DGGITQSPKYLFRKEGQNVTLSCEQNLNHDAMYWYRQDPGQGLRLIYYSQIVNDFQKGDIAEGYSVSREKKESFPLTVTSAQKNPTAFYLCASSPRQGTQQYFGPGTRLTVT.

CDR3 DNA: TGTGCCAGCGGGGGACCTCGTGCGGGGGGGAGGCTCAATGAGCAGTTCTTC. It codes for CASGGPRAGGRLNEQFF. The chain uses TRBV7-2 and TRBJ2-1; 9 nucleotides agree with TRBD2. The CDR3 runs to 17 residues. With V trimmed by 8 bases and J by 6 bases, 17 bases remained unmatched. CDR1 is SGHTA, CDR2 FQGNSA, per germline.